The clone carrying this TCR beta chain occurred a few times. Its antigen is unidentified. Gene names follow the mouse nomenclature. The CDR3 is cut off 1 residue early in the read; its end comes from the germline J gene. Germline loops: CDR1 FNHDT, CDR2 SITEND (reference sequence). This CDR3 region has 16 residues. Trimming took 2 bases from V and 1 from J; bases not matched to a gene: 4. The data stem from a study of tissue T cells after allogeneic stem cell transplantation. Profiled with immunoSEQ multiplex PCR; TCRdb holds only in-frame clones, not every one. The sample lists 6,500 to 8,000 clones; about 50% were seen once. Broader study findings: Within patients, tissue anatomy strongly shaped TCR repertoire composition.

Time point specified: mouse harvest day 7 after allogeneic transplant. The graft held 10^6 splenic CD5+ T cells and 10^7 T-cell-depleted bone marrow cells. The V gene is TRBV19, the J gene TRBJ2-4; 10 bases align to TRBD2. This receptor was taken from a female BALB/c mouse given C57BL/6 T cells with graft-versus-host disease after an allogeneic hematopoietic cell transplant. The sample was gut tissue. The CDR3 region is CASSIWGGEGQNTLYF. The part of the CDR3 DNA that was read is TGTGCCAGCAGTATCTGGGGGGGCGAGGGTCAAAACACCTTGTAC.